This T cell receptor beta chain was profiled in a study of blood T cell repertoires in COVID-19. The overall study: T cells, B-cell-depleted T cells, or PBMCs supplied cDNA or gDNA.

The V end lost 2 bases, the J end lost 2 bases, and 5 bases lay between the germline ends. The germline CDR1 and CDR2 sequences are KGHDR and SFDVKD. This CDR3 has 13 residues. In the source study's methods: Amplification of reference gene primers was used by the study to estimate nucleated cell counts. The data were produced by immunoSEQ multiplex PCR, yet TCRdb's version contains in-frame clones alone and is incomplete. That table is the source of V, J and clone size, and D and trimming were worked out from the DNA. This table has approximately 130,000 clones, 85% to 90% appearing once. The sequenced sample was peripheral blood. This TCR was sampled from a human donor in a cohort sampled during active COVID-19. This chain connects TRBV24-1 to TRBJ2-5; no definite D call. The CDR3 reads CATSDSTQETQYF. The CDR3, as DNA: TGTGCCACCAGTGATTCGACTCAAGAGACCCAGTACTTC.